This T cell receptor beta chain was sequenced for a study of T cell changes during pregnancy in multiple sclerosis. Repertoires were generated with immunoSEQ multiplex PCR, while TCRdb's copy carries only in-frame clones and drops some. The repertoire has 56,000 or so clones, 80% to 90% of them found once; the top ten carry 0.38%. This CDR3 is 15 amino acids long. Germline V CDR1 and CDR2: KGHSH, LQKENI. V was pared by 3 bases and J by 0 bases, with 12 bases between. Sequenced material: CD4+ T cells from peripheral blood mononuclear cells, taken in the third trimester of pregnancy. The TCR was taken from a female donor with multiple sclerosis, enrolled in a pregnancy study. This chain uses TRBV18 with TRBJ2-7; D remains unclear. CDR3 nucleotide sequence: TGTGCCAGCTCACCTGGGTTCACAGCCTCCTACGAGCAGTACTTC. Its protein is CASSPGFTASYEQYF.